This TCR beta chain was recovered during a study of T cell clonotyping in hematopoietic cell transplantation. Study-wide background: Recipient samples before transplant were obtained post-cytoreduction. Points from the study as a whole: After transplant, recipient diversity fell while pathologically expanded clonotypes grew through day 180. Cells were unsorted, so CD4 and CD8 contributions were not separated.

Sequencing was performed with immunoSEQ multiplex PCR; in TCRdb, only in-frame clones are kept and a portion is missing. The sample shows fewer than 8,500 clones, 95% to 98% of them seen only once. Time point: recipient sample about 28 days before transplant, after cytoreduction. Regarding this clone: The target antigen is unknown.

Trimming stripped 3 bases from V and 0 bases from J, with 6 bases between. The germline gives CDR1 SQVTM, CDR2 ANQGSEA. The CDR3 loop spans 13 amino acids. The TCR originated in a man between 65 and 80 years old with acute myeloid leukemia. Some clones in this sample may be carry-over from other donors' samples. The V and J genes are TRBV29-1 and TRBJ1-5; D is unclear. Here the sequenced sample was peripheral blood mononuclear cells, taken before stem cell transplant. This CDR3 reads CSVDHNSNQPQHF. CDR3 DNA sequence: TGCAGCGTTGATCACAATAGCAATCAGCCCCAGCATTTT.